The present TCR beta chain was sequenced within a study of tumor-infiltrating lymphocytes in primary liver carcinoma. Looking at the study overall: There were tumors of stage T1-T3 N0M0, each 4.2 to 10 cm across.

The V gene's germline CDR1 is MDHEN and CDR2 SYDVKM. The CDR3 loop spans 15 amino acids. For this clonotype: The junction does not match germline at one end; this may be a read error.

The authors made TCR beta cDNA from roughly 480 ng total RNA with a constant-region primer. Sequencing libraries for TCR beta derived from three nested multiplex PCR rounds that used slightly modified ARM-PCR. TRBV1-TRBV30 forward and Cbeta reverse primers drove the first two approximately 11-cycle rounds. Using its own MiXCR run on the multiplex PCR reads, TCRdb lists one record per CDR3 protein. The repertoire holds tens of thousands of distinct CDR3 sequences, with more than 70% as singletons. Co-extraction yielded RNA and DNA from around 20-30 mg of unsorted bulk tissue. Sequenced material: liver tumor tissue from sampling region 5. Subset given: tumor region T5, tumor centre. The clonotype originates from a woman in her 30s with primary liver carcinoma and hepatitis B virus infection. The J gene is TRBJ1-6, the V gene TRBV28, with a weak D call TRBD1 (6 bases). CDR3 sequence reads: CTSSFFYRENSPLHF. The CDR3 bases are TGTACCAGCAGTTTCTTTTACAGGGAAAATTCACCCCTCCACTTT. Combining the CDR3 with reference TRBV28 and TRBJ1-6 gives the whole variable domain DVKVTQSSRYLVKRTGEKVFLECVQDMDHENMFWYRQDPGLGLRLIYFSYDVKMKEKGDIPEGYSVSREKKERFSLILESASTNQTSMYLCTSSFFYRENSPLHFGNGTRLTVT.